This TCR beta chain originates from a study of blood T cell repertoires in COVID-19. In the source study's methods: Reference gene primer amplification gave estimated nucleated cell counts. The method was immunoSEQ multiplex PCR; TCRdb's version includes in-frame clones alone and lacks a portion of them. V, J and clone size are those of that table, while D and trimming were read from the DNA. The data contain 55,000 to 85,000 clones, approximately 77% of them seen just once; the ten biggest clones take up more than 0.7%. There are 13 residues in the CDR3. CDR1 and CDR2 from the germline V gene are SGHRS and YFSETQ. The V end lost 5 bases, the J end lost 0 bases, and 9 bases lay between the germline ends.

This receptor was identified in a woman between 70 and 85 years old with acute or convalescent COVID-19. The chain employs TRBV5-1 and TRBJ2-7; possible D gene TRBD1, 6 bases. The sequenced material came from peripheral blood. The CDR3 DNA sequence: TGCGCCAGCAGACAGGGAAGCTCCTACGAGCAGTACTTC. Protein product: CASRQGSSYEQYF.